The 30 T cell receptor beta chains presented below share a single source sample, sequenced in a study of blood T cell repertoires in COVID-19. Repertoires were generated with immunoSEQ multiplex PCR, while TCRdb's copy carries only in-frame clones and drops some. Of nearly 80,000 clones listed, approximately 80% are singletons. Sequenced material: peripheral blood. The receptors come from a woman between 65 and 79 years old with acute or convalescent COVID-19.

The rearrangement links TRBV6-4 to TRBJ1-1; D gene unclear. Germline V gene sequence: CDR1 MRHNA, CDR2 SNTAGT. V lost 8 bases and J lost 4, with 14 bases in between. The CDR3 consists of 13 residues. CDR3 in DNA: TGTGCCAGCCAACTTGAGGTGGGCACTGAAGCTTTCTTT. It is translated as CASQLEVGTEAFF.

V is TRBV30 and J is TRBJ2-2, with D unresolved. Per the germline V gene, CDR1 is GTSNPN and CDR2 is SVGIG (reference sequence). The ends were cut back, 0 bases at V and 6 bases at J, with 8 bases in the middle. The CDR3 spans 13 residues. The CDR3 DNA reads as TGTGCCTGGAGTGTAATGAGCGCCGGGGAGCTGTTTTTT. Its translation is CAWSVMSAGELFF.

The chain carries TRBV12-3 or TRBV12-4 and TRBJ1-5; D unclear. The CDR3 has 13 amino acids. V was shortened by 4 bases and J by 0 bases, with 4 bases between the two germline ends. CDR3 sequence reads: CASSYNSNQPQHF. CDR3 DNA sequence: TGTGCCAGCAGTTACAATAGCAATCAGCCCCAGCATTTT.

CDR3 bases: TGTGCCAGCAGCTTGGCAGCGGGAGAGGCGCAGTATTTT. It is translated as CASSLAAGEAQYF. This chain joins TRBV5-5 and TRBJ2-3, with 8 bases identical to TRBD2. Germline CDR1 and CDR2: SGHKS and YYEKEE (reference sequence). The V segment lost 0 bases and the J segment 10 bases; nucleotides outside the gene matches: 4. CDR3 length: 13 amino acids.

This chain joins TRBV19 and TRBJ2-1; 7 bases line up with TRBD2. Germline V gene sequence: CDR1 LNHDA, CDR2 SQIVND (reference sequence). The CDR3 spans 19 residues. Unmatched junction bases numbered 17, after V lost 4 bases and J lost 2 bases. Here the CDR3 reads CASSTRALMASGAYNEQFF. DNA of the CDR3: TGTGCCAGTAGTACCCGAGCTCTAATGGCTAGCGGCGCCTACAATGAGCAGTTCTTC.

The chain couples TRBV24-1 to TRBJ2-2; maybe TRBD1 (6 bases). CDR1 is KGHDR, CDR2 SFDVKD, per germline. The CDR3 is 17 amino acids. Trimming pared 0 bases from V and 0 bases from J, leaving 10 bases between. CDR3 region: CATSDLGGGANTGELFF. CDR3 bases: TGTGCCACCAGTGATTTGGGGGGCGGAGCGAACACCGGGGAGCTGTTTTTT.

The chain combines TRBV7-2 with TRBJ2-7; 10 bases are a match to TRBD2. This CDR3 comprises 17 residues. Germline loops: CDR1 SGHTA, CDR2 FQGNSA. V shed 2 bases and J 4 bases; nucleotides not matched to a gene: 11. DNA of the CDR3: TGTGCCAGCAGCTTAACGACCGGGACTAGCGTCAATTACGAGCAGTACTTC. Protein: CASSLTTGTSVNYEQYF.

The chain carries TRBV2 and TRBJ2-1; 12 bases fit TRBD2. This CDR3 is 14 amino acids long. Trimming cost V 7 bases and J 6 bases; bases outside gene matches: 4. Per the germline V gene, CDR1 is SNHLY and CDR2 is FYNNEI. The CDR3: CASNRLAGANEQFF. The CDR3 nucleotides read TGTGCCAGCAACCGACTAGCGGGAGCCAATGAGCAGTTCTTC.

For the CDR3, the DNA is TGTGCCAGCAGCTTTCGTCCCCTCGGGGTCGAGCAGTACTTC. Its translation: CASSFRPLGVEQYF. The chain combines TRBV7-8 with TRBJ2-7; a possible D gene is TRBD2 (5 bases). The CDR3 runs to 14 residues. Trimming shortened V by 3 bases and J by 6 bases, and 15 bases separated the two germline ends. Germline CDR1 is SGHVS and CDR2 is FQNEAQ. The full variable domain, completed using reference TRBV7-8 and TRBJ2-7, is GAGVSQSPRYKVAKRGQDVALRCDPISGHVSLFWYQQALGQGPEFLTYFQNEAQLDKSGLPSDRFFAERPEGSVSTLKIQRTQQEDSAVYLCASSFRPLGVEQYFGPGTRLTVT.

The V call is TRBV6-1, the J call TRBJ2-1; 8 bases match TRBD2. J gave up 2 bases and V 2 bases, and 2 bases lay outside the gene matches. Germline V gives CDR1 MNHNS, CDR2 SASEGT. This CDR3 region has 15 residues. This CDR3 is CASSEIAGPYNEQFF. CDR3 sequence (DNA): TGTGCCAGCAGTGAAATAGCGGGACCCTACAATGAGCAGTTCTTC.

The chain combines TRBV6-5 with TRBJ2-7, with 11 bases aligning to TRBD1. The CDR3 totals 13 residues. Germline CDR1 MNHEY, CDR2 SVGAGI. After removal of 6 bases from V and 7 bases from J, the junction contained 5 bases not matched to a gene. The CDR3 protein is CASSPGTGGEQYF. CDR3 nucleotide sequence: TGTGCCAGCAGCCCCGGGACAGGGGGTGAGCAGTACTTC.

V gene TRBV7-2 combines with J gene TRBJ1-1; D not resolved. V was trimmed by 3 bases and J by 3 bases, leaving 11 bases between them. The CDR3 is 14 amino acids. CDR1 and CDR2 from the germline V gene are SGHTA and FQGNSA. The CDR3, as DNA: TGTGCCAGCAGCTTTGAGGCGGGATACACTGAAGCTTTCTTT. Translated: CASSFEAGYTEAFF.

V is TRBV7-2 and J is TRBJ2-1; 9 bases are shared with TRBD2. The CDR3 covers 18 residues. Germline V gene sequence: CDR1 SGHTA, CDR2 FQGNSA. After removal of 1 base from V and 2 bases from J, the junction contained 9 bases not matched to a gene. The CDR3 DNA sequence: TGTGCCAGCAGCTTAGGGGGAAGCGGGAGGAGGACCTACAATGAGCAGTTCTTC. It yields the protein CASSLGGSGRRTYNEQFF.

This chain uses TRBV10-3 with TRBJ2-1; 7 bases match TRBD2. CDR1 ENHRY and CDR2 SYGVKD come from the germline V gene. The ends lost 6 bases at V and 9 bases at J; junction bases unmatched: 5. This CDR3 spans 12 amino acids. The CDR3 coding sequence is TGTGCCATCAGCAGACTAGCTGGTGAGCAGTTCTTC. Protein sequence: CAISRLAGEQFF.

This sequence joins TRBV2 and TRBJ2-1; possible D gene TRBD2, 6 bases. The CDR3 length is 15 residues. Germline lookup yields CDR1 SNHLY and CDR2 FYNNEI. The ends were cut back, 4 bases at V and 6 bases at J, with 16 bases in the middle. CDR3 sequence (DNA): TGTGCCAGCAGTGCGGGACTCCTAACGGCCAATGAGCAGTTCTTC. It is translated as CASSAGLLTANEQFF.

The chain couples TRBV7-2 to TRBJ2-7; 11 bases fit TRBD1. The V and J ends lost 6 bases and 2 bases, in that order; junction bases with no gene match: 6. This CDR3 is built from 15 residues. Germline V CDR1 and CDR2: SGHTA, FQGNSA. CDR3 sequence: CASRVRTGGPYEQYF. The CDR3 DNA sequence: TGTGCCAGCAGGGTCCGGACAGGGGGCCCCTACGAGCAGTACTTC.

This clone was recorded only once. V gene TRBV5-1 combines with J gene TRBJ2-2, with D maybe TRBD2 (6 bases). The CDR3 is made up of 13 amino acids. Germline CDR1 is SGHRS and CDR2 is YFSETQ. Trimming shortened V by 2 bases and J by 6 bases, and 8 bases separated the two germline ends. CDR3 amino acids: CASSFGSSGELFF. The CDR3, as DNA: TGCGCCAGCAGCTTCGGGAGCTCCGGGGAGCTGTTTTTT. Supplemented by reference TRBV5-1 and TRBJ2-2, the full variable domain reads KAGVTQTPRYLIKTRGQQVTLSCSPISGHRSVSWYQQTPGQGLQFLFEYFSETQRNKGNFPGRFSGRQFSNSRSEMNVSTLELGDSALYLCASSFGSSGELFFGEGSRLTVL.

The chain has TRBV10-3 and TRBJ1-5; D remains unclear. CDR3 length equals 14 residues. Per germline, CDR1 ENHRY and CDR2 SYGVKD. Trimming pared 4 bases from V and 0 bases from J, leaving 7 bases between. CDR3 residues: CAISVGGSNQPQHF. CDR3 nucleotide sequence: TGTGCCATCAGTGTGGGAGGTAGCAATCAGCCCCAGCATTTT.

The chain couples TRBV5-1 to TRBJ2-3; a weak D match, TRBD1 (5 bases). The V gene's germline CDR1 is SGHRS and CDR2 YFSETQ. The CDR3 covers 14 residues. Trimming cost V 0 bases and J 1 base, with 6 bases left between them. The CDR3 protein is CASSLEQGTDTQYF. The CDR3 bases are TGCGCCAGCAGCTTGGAACAGGGCACAGATACGCAGTATTTT.

V is TRBV19 and J is TRBJ2-7; D remains ambiguous. V lost 2 bases and J 0 bases, leaving 8 bases between the germline ends. This CDR3 is 14 amino acids long. Germline assignment: CDR1 LNHDA and CDR2 SQIVND (reference sequence). CDR3 in amino acids: CASSITRSSYEQYF. Here the CDR3 DNA reads TGTGCCAGTAGTATAACCCGGAGCTCCTACGAGCAGTACTTC.

CDR3 DNA: TGCGCCAGCAGCCCCCAGGCCCCCGGGGGGCTCGAGGGATCTAACTATGGCTACACCTTC. Residues: CASSPQAPGGLEGSNYGYTF. This chain links TRBV5-1 with TRBJ1-2; D possibly corresponds to TRBD1 (6 bases). CDR1 and CDR2 (germline): SGHRS, YFSETQ. This CDR3 spans 20 amino acids. V lost 4 bases and J lost 0, with 28 bases in between. The whole variable domain, filled in from reference TRBV5-1 and TRBJ1-2, reads KAGVTQTPRYLIKTRGQQVTLSCSPISGHRSVSWYQQTPGQGLQFLFEYFSETQRNKGNFPGRFSGRQFSNSRSEMNVSTLELGDSALYLCASSPQAPGGLEGSNYGYTFGSGTRLTVV.

The genes are TRBV6-1 and TRBJ2-1; TRBD2 aligns across 10 bases. CDR3 length: 16 amino acids. CDR1 is MNHNS and CDR2 is SASEGT in the germline V gene. The V segment lost 7 bases and the J segment 0 bases; nucleotides outside the gene matches: 6. The chain's CDR3 is CASKEAGGSSYNEQFF. Here the CDR3 DNA reads TGTGCCAGCAAGGAAGCGGGAGGGTCCTCCTACAATGAGCAGTTCTTC.

In its sample, this clone was seen once. J is TRBJ2-5 and V is TRBV6-5, with TRBD1 as a possible D gene (5 bases). The CDR3 extends over 13 amino acids. V was cut by 8 bases and J by 2 bases, with 12 bases left in between. Germline CDR1 reads MNHEY; CDR2 reads SVGAGI. CDR3: CASGHGPQETQYF. The CDR3 DNA is TGTGCCAGCGGACACGGACCACAAGAGACCCAGTACTTC.

The V and J genes are TRBV7-3 and TRBJ2-1; D gene ambiguous. The CDR3 spans 11 residues. Trimming stripped 5 bases from V and 3 bases from J, with 2 bases between. Germline CDR1 reads SGHTA; CDR2 reads FQGTGA. CDR3 residues: CASSRYNEQFF. As DNA, the CDR3 is TGTGCCAGCAGCCGCTACAATGAGCAGTTCTTC.

The V call is TRBV7-3, the J call TRBJ2-1, with D perhaps matching TRBD2 (5 bases). Trimming left V 2 bases short and J 9 bases short, with 11 bases between. Per the germline V gene, CDR1 is SGHTA and CDR2 is FQGTGA. The CDR3 covers 13 residues. CDR3 amino acids: CASSLQVEGEQFF. The CDR3 DNA follows: TGTGCCAGCAGCTTACAAGTAGAGGGTGAGCAGTTCTTC.

The chain couples TRBV18 to TRBJ2-5; D is possibly TRBD1 (5 bases). V was shortened by 1 base and J by 6 bases, with 21 bases between the two germline ends. Germline V gene sequence: CDR1 KGHSH, CDR2 LQKENI. CDR3 size: 17 residues. CDR3 bases: TGTGCCAGCTCACCACTGGGCTTGGTAGGGGATGCGAAGACCCAGTACTTC. Amino acids: CASSPLGLVGDAKTQYF.

This rearrangement joins TRBV19 to TRBJ2-7; 7 bases fit TRBD2. V shed 4 bases and J 5 bases; nucleotides not matched to a gene: 8. Germline V gives CDR1 LNHDA, CDR2 SQIVND (reference sequence). The CDR3 extends over 14 amino acids. The CDR3 DNA reads TGTGCCAGTAGTACGACTACTAGCGACCACGAGCAGTACTTC. Its translation: CASSTTTSDHEQYF.

This clone was recorded a few times. The rearrangement joins TRBV15 to TRBJ1-4, with TRBD1 matching 9 bases. The trim removed 5 bases at V and 13 bases at J, leaving 32 bases unmatched. There are 21 residues in the CDR3. Germline-derived CDR1 and CDR2 are LNHNV and YYDKDF (reference sequence). The CDR3 sequence: CATSPPPWSAKPDRGSNRLFF. The DNA of the CDR3 is TGTGCCACCAGCCCCCCCCCGTGGTCGGCAAAACCCGACAGGGGGAGTAATCGACTGTTTTTT.

This clone was counted ten times or more. The genes are TRBV11-2 and TRBJ2-5; D might be TRBD2 (5 bases). V was cut by 5 bases and J by 1 base, with 17 bases left in between. This CDR3 has 16 residues. Germline CDR1 is SGHAT and CDR2 is FQNNGV. The DNA of the CDR3 is TGTGCCAGCAGCCTCCTAGTCGCGGGCCTCCAAGAGACCCAGTACTTC. Translation gives CASSLLVAGLQETQYF.

This chain connects TRBV5-6 to TRBJ2-2, with D possibly being TRBD1 (6 bases). The germline gives CDR1 SGHDT, CDR2 YYEEEE. This CDR3 is built from 17 residues. Between the trimmed V and J ends, which lost 4 bases and 1 base, there was a span of 17 bases. The CDR3 is CASSPFRAQGNTGELFF. DNA for the CDR3: TGTGCCAGCAGCCCGTTTCGGGCACAGGGGAACACCGGGGAGCTGTTTTTT.